This section outlines one T cell receptor (beta chain) sequence together with its context. It lacks a known antigen. The record has no base qualities; no much larger clone is one base away. This sample was included in a study of control samples from healthy donors and cancer patients (TCRdb year 2020). Libraries came from the immunoSEQ multiplex PCR assay. In TCRdb, the immuneACCESS table is reduced to in-frame sequences with V and J assigned. These tables do not hold every clone; where another copy was compared, an unresolved V gene accounts for under half, and the others remain unexplained. The sample table shows over 100,000 clones, and 75% to 95% are seen once. The top ten hold 3.5% to 4.5% of the sample. V and J are trimmed by 4 bases and 8 bases, and the gene matches miss 7 bases of the junction. Based on the germline V gene (reference sequence), the CDR1 and CDR2 sequences are LNHDA and SQIVND. The CDR3 runs 13 amino acids, cysteine and phenylalanine included. The kept DNA is CDR3 alone, 39 bases in frame from the first base.

This chain joins TRBV19 to TRBJ1-2; 7 of the junction bases match TRBD1. The material sequenced was blood. The sequence was collected from a human donor in good health. The donor label of this sample is uncertain. The CDR3: CASSTQTGYGYTF. The nucleotide sequence reads as follows: TGTGCCAGTAGTACCCAGACAGGGTACGGCTACACCTTC.